This T cell receptor beta chain originates from a study of cytomegalovirus exposure and HLA in healthy donors. The CDR3 is made up of 11 amino acids. The V end lost 1 base, the J end lost 2 bases, and 3 bases lay between the germline ends. Germline CDR1 and CDR2: DFQATT and SNEGSKA (reference sequence). With regard to this clone: Its antigen is unidentified.

The PCR employed 60 Vbeta primers together with 13 Jbeta primers. Profiling relied on immunoSEQ multiplex PCR, and the TCRdb table lists in-frame clones only, not all of them. The sample lists 75,000 to 100,000 clones, 65% to 80% occurring once. Findings and caveats of the study: As was reported, the classifier diagnosed cytomegalovirus status with high specificity and sensitivity. Most of the CMV-associated TCR beta chains (in a later analysis) appeared to be HLA-restricted. Sequence variants that were highly shared formed a cluster that was likely a sequencing artifact. Listed as cytomegalovirus-associated were around 160 TCR beta chains.

The sample taken for sequencing was PBMCs. This chain links TRBV20-1 with TRBJ2-7; D ambiguous. The TCR comes from a female donor in good health and CMV-seropositive. The DNA for the CDR3 is TGCAGTGCTAGAGTTACCTACGAGCAGTACTTC. It translates to CSARVTYEQYF.